This T cell receptor (beta chain) was captured in a study of CD8 T cells in ankylosing spondylitis. Study-wide results and limits: A TCR beta motif made of fewer than ten highly homologous variants seemed typical of ankylosing spondylitis blood.

To note about this clonotype: The target antigen is unknown.

TCRdb called the 5' RACE reads again in MiXCR, with one record for every CDR3 protein. Here the sample spans more than 600,000 distinct CDR3 sequences, around a fifth being singletons. The sample taken for sequencing was blood, either unsorted or a sorted T cell fraction (not recorded which). The receptor was derived from a male donor with ankylosing spondylitis.

This CDR3 reads CASSPGRTTNTEAFF. In DNA, the CDR3 is TGCGCCAGCAGCCCAGGACGAACGACGAACACTGAAGCTTTCTTT. The chain is built from TRBV5-1 and TRBJ1-1; unclear D gene. The germline V gene has CDR1 SGHRS and CDR2 YFSETQ. The CDR3 runs to 15 residues. V was cut by 4 bases and J by 1 base, with 14 bases left in between.